The present TCR beta chain was sequenced within a study of blood T cell repertoires in COVID-19. Overall study context: Material from acute and convalescent COVID-19 was sourced from the United States, Italy and Spain. T cells, B-cell-depleted T cells, or PBMCs provided the cDNA or gDNA that served as material.

The CDR3 spans 14 residues. Trimming cost V 7 bases and J 3 bases; bases outside gene matches: 5. Germline values: CDR1 ENHRY, CDR2 SYGVKD. This clone turned up a few times. Sequenced by immunoSEQ multiplex PCR; TCRdb stores in-frame clones only, minus some. The repertoire consists of 25,000 to 35,000 clones, with around 92% occurring once and the leading ten covering approximately 0.78%. The clonotype was recovered from a woman between 70 and 85 years old with COVID-19, enrolled during active disease. The chain carries TRBV10-3 and TRBJ2-3; TRBD2 aligns across 9 bases. Sequenced input: peripheral blood. The CDR3 protein is CAIKGREGTDTQYF. For the CDR3, the DNA is TGTGCCATCAAGGGGCGGGAGGGAACAGATACGCAGTATTTT.